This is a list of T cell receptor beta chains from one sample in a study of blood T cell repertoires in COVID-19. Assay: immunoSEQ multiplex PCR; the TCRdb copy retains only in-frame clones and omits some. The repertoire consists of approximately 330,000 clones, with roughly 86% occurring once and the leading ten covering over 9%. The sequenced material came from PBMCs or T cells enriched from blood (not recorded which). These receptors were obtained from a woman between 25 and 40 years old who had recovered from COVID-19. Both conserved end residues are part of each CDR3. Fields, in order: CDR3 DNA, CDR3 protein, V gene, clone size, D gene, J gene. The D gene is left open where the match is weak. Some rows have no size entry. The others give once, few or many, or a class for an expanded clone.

TGTGCCAGCAGTTACCTCACTGCGGGGGGCTCCTACGAGCAGTACTTC | CASSYLTAGGSYEQYF | TRBV6-6 | - | TRBD2 | TRBJ2-7
TGTGCCAGCAGCCGGGTGTACGAGCAGTACTTC | CASSRVYEQYF | TRBV5-6 | - | - | TRBJ2-7
TGTGCCAGCAGTGAAGCTCTGGGTTATTATCAGGCTGAAGCTTTCTTT | CASSEALGYYQAEAFF | TRBV2 | - | - | TRBJ1-1
TGTGCCAGCAGCCAAGGGCATACTGAAGCTTTCTTT | CASSQGHTEAFF | TRBV14 | once | - | TRBJ1-1
TGTGCCAGCAGCAAACCAGGGGGGCCCATGAACACTGAAGCTTTCTTT | CASSKPGGPMNTEAFF | TRBV5-6 | - | TRBD1 | TRBJ1-1
TGTGCCTGGGTACGACAGATTAACACCGGGGAGCTGTTTTTT | CAWVRQINTGELFF | TRBV30 | once | - | TRBJ2-2
TGTGCCAGCAGCAACAAATCAGTCGGGAGGGCCGCCTACAATGAGCAGTTCTTC | CASSNKSVGRAAYNEQFF | TRBV21-1 | - | - | TRBJ2-1
TGTGCCAGCAGTCCCCAGAAAAACTATGGCTACACCTTC | CASSPQKNYGYTF | TRBV6-5 | few | - | TRBJ1-2
TGTGCCAGCAGTGAAACAGCGAACACTGAAGCTTTCTTT | CASSETANTEAFF | TRBV6-4 | - | - | TRBJ1-1
TGTGCCAGCAGTCTCACTAGATTCTACAATGAGCAGTTCTTC | CASSLTRFYNEQFF | TRBV14 | - | - | TRBJ2-1
TGTGCCAGTAAAGCGGACACCGGGGAGCTGTTTTTT | CASKADTGELFF | TRBV19 | - | - | TRBJ2-2
TGCGCCAGCAGCCGGGACAGCGCTAACTATGGCTACACCTTC | CASSRDSANYGYTF | TRBV4-1 | once | TRBD1 | TRBJ1-2
TGTGCCAGCTCATGGGGGGACAGAAACTACGAGCAGTACTTC | CASSWGDRNYEQYF | TRBV18 | - | - | TRBJ2-7
TGCAGTGCTCTGACTGAAGCTTTCTTT | CSALTEAFF | TRBV20-1 | - | - | TRBJ1-1
TGTGCCAGCAGTAAAAACAGGGTTGAGCAGTTCTTC | CASSKNRVEQFF | TRBV6-5 | - | - | TRBJ2-1
TGTGCCAGCGCGGGACAGGGGGCTTCCGGGGAGCTGTTTTTT | CASAGQGASGELFF | TRBV2 | - | TRBD1 | TRBJ2-2
TGTGCCAGTAGTATCACCGGGTCCCTTAACAATCAGCCCCAGCATTTT | CASSITGSLNNQPQHF | TRBV19 | - | - | TRBJ1-5
TGCGCCAGTAGCAAACTAGCGGCTAGCACAGATACGCAGTATTTT | CASSKLAASTDTQYF | TRBV5-1 | - | TRBD2 | TRBJ2-3
TGCGCCAGCAGCACCCTCGGACAGGGGAGCTCCTACAATGAGCAGTTCTTC | CASSTLGQGSSYNEQFF | TRBV5-1 | - | TRBD1 | TRBJ2-1
TGTGCCAGCAGCGTTGGACAGGGGGCCTATGGCTACACCTTC | CASSVGQGAYGYTF | TRBV9 | few | TRBD1 | TRBJ1-2
TGTGCCAGCAGCCCCCCGGCAGGGGGCCGGGAGACCCAGTACTTC | CASSPPAGGRETQYF | TRBV7-2 | - | TRBD1 | TRBJ2-5
TGTGCCAGCAGCCAAGTTGAAGGGACAGGGGGCACTGAAGCTTTCTTT | CASSQVEGTGGTEAFF | TRBV4-2 | - | TRBD1 | TRBJ1-1
TGTGCCAGCAGCCAAGTCGGCTACGAGCAGTACTTC | CASSQVGYEQYF | TRBV14 | - | - | TRBJ2-7
TGTGCCAGCAGTTTACTGAAATTCACTGAAGCTTTCTTT | CASSLLKFTEAFF | TRBV6-2/TRBV6-3 | - | - | TRBJ1-1
TGTGCCAGCAGTTACTGGACCCCGGGACATCCTAACTATGGCTACACCTTC | CASSYWTPGHPNYGYTF | TRBV6-2/TRBV6-3 | - | - | TRBJ1-2
TGTGCCAGCAGGCTCGCAGCCTACGAGCAGTACTTC | CASRLAAYEQYF | TRBV6-5 | - | - | TRBJ2-7
TGTGCCAGCAGCCAAGAGGGGGTAGGGGGCGGGACTGAAGCTTTCTTT | CASSQEGVGGGTEAFF | TRBV13 | - | TRBD1 | TRBJ1-1
TGTGCCAGCAGTCTACAGGGGGCGCGGACCGGGGAGCTGTTTTTT | CASSLQGARTGELFF | TRBV7-6 | - | TRBD1 | TRBJ2-2
TGTGCCAGCAGTGAAAGCGGGACAGGGGTTGGCTACACCTTC | CASSESGTGVGYTF | TRBV25-1 | once | TRBD1 | TRBJ1-2
TGTGCCAGCAGCCAAAGGGGGCCCTCAATCGCGTCGCAAATGGACCAGCCCCAGCATTTT | CASSQRGPSIASQMDQPQHF | TRBV3-1/TRBV3-2 | - | TRBD1 | TRBJ1-5
TGTGCCAGCAGTCGTATAGCGGGAGGTTTGAGCTCGGTGGGGAATACGCAGTATTTT | CASSRIAGGLSSVGNTQYF | TRBV6-6 | - | TRBD2 | TRBJ2-3
TGTGCCAGCAGCCCGCAACAGGGTAGTGTTTATGGCTACACCTTC | CASSPQQGSVYGYTF | TRBV7-2 | - | - | TRBJ1-2
TGTGCCAGCAGCCCCAGGGTAGCTAACTATGGCTACACCTTC | CASSPRVANYGYTF | TRBV7-2 | - | - | TRBJ1-2
TGTGCCAGCAGCACGGGACAGATGAACACTGAAGCTTTCTTT | CASSTGQMNTEAFF | TRBV9 | - | TRBD1 | TRBJ1-1
TGTGCCAGCTCTCCTGACAGTGTCTCTGGAAACACCATATATTTT | CASSPDSVSGNTIYF | TRBV18 | - | - | TRBJ1-3
TGTGCCAGCAGCTCCCCGATGGGGGCTCAGGAGTATGGCTACACCTTC | CASSSPMGAQEYGYTF | TRBV5-4 | once | - | TRBJ1-2
TGTGCCATCAGGGGCACAAGCGGAGCATCCTACAATGAGCAGTTCTTC | CAIRGTSGASYNEQFF | TRBV10-3 | once | - | TRBJ2-1
TGTGCCAGCAGTTTAACAGCTAGCGGGGCCTACGAGCAGTACTTC | CASSLTASGAYEQYF | TRBV28 | - | TRBD2 | TRBJ2-7
TGTGCCAGCAGCTACCCAGGATCTGAAGAGACCCAGTACTTC | CASSYPGSEETQYF | TRBV7-2 | - | - | TRBJ2-5
TGCGCCAGCAGCTTCAGGGGAAGTGGGGCAACTAATGAAAAACTGTTTTTT | CASSFRGSGATNEKLFF | TRBV5-1 | - | - | TRBJ1-4
TGTGCCAGCAGTCCCGGGGGGTACAATCAGCCCCAGCATTTT | CASSPGGYNQPQHF | TRBV27 | - | - | TRBJ1-5